The T cell receptor beta chain under discussion was sequenced for a study of neoadjuvant anti-PD-1 for oral cavity cancer. Sample time point: after neoadjuvant nivolumab, at surgical resection. Only in-frame clones appear in the TCRdb table, and some are missing; sequencing was by immunoSEQ multiplex PCR. The sample lists more than 9,500 clones, over 55% occurring once. From germline, CDR1 is MNHEY and CDR2 SMNVEV (reference sequence). The CDR3 is 14 amino acids. The J segment lost 5 bases and the V segment lost 6 bases, leaving 7 bases of the junction unmatched. J is TRBJ2-7 and V is TRBV27; 10 bases fit TRBD1. The sequence derives from a person between 40 and 79 years old with oral cavity squamous cell carcinoma. The sample consisted of PBMCs, taken after nivolumab (anti-PD-1) treatment. The CDR3 here is CASRPGQGSHEQYF. CDR3 nucleotides: TGTGCCAGCAGACCGGGACAGGGGTCCCACGAGCAGTACTTC.